This T cell receptor beta chain was sequenced during a study of shared clonotypes between healthy human individuals. Regarding the study as a whole: Among several donors, roughly 5% of naive CD4 clonotypes were found in common. Clonotype sharing among donors, it was expected, would be affected by sequencing depth.

A CD45RA+ naive subset and a CD45RA-negative memory subset were split from CD4+ cells. The V gene end was trimmed by 3 bases and the J gene end by 10 bases; junction bases not matched to a gene: 1. The CDR3 contains 14 residues. Per the germline V gene, CDR1 is MNHEY and CDR2 is SVGAGI. In regard to this clone: Its antigen remains unknown. Other DNA sequences in this sample translate to the same CDR3.

Several immunoSEQ 96-well plates shared each subset's DNA, each plate a replicate. Sequencing was performed with immunoSEQ multiplex PCR; in TCRdb, only in-frame clones are kept and a portion is missing. The data show roughly 2.6 million clones, around 94% seen once. The clonotype comes from a young man in good health. V is TRBV6-5 and J is TRBJ1-6; 12 nucleotides align to TRBD1. The material sequenced was naive CD4+ T cells sorted from blood. The subset is: CD45RA+ positively selected. The CDR3 bases are TGTGCCAGCAGTTATGGGACAGGGGGCTCACCCCTCCACTTT. Protein sequence: CASSYGTGGSPLHF.